Detailed here is one T cell receptor beta chain. These data belong to a study of blood T cell repertoires in COVID-19. On the study more broadly: Acute and convalescent COVID-19 specimens originated in the United States, Italy and Spain. From T cells, B-cell-depleted T cells, or PBMCs came the material, which was cDNA or gDNA.

V shed 1 base and J shed 7 bases, with 13 bases lying between them. Germline CDR1 is LGHDT and CDR2 is YNNKEL (reference sequence). The CDR3 length is 14 residues. Data came from immunoSEQ multiplex PCR; TCRdb stores just in-frame clones and leaves some out. The sample records roughly 130,000 clones, almost 85% being singletons. What was sequenced was peripheral blood. The V call is TRBV3-1 (or the pseudogene TRBV3-2), the J call TRBJ1-2; D is unclear. This clonotype originated in a woman aged 25 to 45 who had recovered from COVID-19. DNA for the CDR3: TGTGCCAGCAGCCAAGGGTCAGGAGGAGGTGGCTACACCTTC. As protein: CASSQGSGGGGYTF.